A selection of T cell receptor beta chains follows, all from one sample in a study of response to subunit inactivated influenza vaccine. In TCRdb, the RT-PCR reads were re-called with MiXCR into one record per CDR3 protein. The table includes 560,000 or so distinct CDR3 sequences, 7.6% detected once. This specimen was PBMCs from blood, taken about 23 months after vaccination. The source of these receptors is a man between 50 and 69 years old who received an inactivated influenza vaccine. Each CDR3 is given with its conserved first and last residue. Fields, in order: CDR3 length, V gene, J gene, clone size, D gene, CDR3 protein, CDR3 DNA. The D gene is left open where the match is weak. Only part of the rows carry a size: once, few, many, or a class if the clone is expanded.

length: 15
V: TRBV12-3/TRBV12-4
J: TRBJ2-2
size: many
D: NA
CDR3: CASSPSGVNTGELFF
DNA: TGTGCCAGCAGTCCCTCGGGCGTGAACACCGGGGAGCTGTTTTTT

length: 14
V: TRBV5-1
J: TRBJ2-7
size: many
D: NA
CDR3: CASSYSQGSYEQYF
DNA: TGCGCCAGCAGTTATTCACAGGGCTCCTACGAGCAGTACTTC

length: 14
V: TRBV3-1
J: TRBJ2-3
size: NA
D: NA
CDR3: CASSQDHSTDTQYF
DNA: TGTGCCAGCAGCCAAGATCACAGCACAGATACGCAGTATTTT

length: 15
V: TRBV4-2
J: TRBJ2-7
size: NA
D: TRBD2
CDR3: CASSQVPEGRGEQYF
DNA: TGTGCCAGCAGCCAAGTCCCAGAGGGGCGGGGGGAGCAGTACTTC

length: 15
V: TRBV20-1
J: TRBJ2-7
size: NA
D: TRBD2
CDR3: CSATVPSGGSYEQYF
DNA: TGCAGTGCTACCGTTCCTAGCGGGGGCTCCTACGAGCAGTACTTC

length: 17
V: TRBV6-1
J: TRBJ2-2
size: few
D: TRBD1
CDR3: CASSTLGTGGNTGELFF
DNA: TGTGCCAGCAGTACCCTGGGGACAGGGGGGAACACCGGGGAGCTGTTTTTT

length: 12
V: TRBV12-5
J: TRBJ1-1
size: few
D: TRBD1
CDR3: CASGSSGTGSFF
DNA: TGTGCTAGTGGTTCTTCCGGGACAGGCTCTTTCTTT

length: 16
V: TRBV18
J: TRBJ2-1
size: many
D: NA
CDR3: CASSLLGGTSYNEQFF
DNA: TGTGCCAGCTCACTGCTTGGCGGGACATCCTACAATGAGCAGTTCTTC

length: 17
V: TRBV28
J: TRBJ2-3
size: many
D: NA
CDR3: CASSLPRGGVGTDTQYF
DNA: TGTGCCAGCAGTTTGCCCCGAGGCGGGGTGGGAACAGATACGCAGTATTTT

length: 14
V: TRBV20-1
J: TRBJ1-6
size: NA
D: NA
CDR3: CSARVGDERSPLHF
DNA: TGCAGTGCTAGAGTCGGGGATGAAAGATCACCCCTCCACTTT

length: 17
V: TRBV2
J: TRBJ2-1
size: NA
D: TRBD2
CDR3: CASSDSTSGSSYNEQFF
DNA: TGTGCCAGCAGTGATTCTACTAGCGGGAGCTCCTACAATGAGCAGTTCTTC

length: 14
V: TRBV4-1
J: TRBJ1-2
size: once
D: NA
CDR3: CASSQAGVFYGYTF
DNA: TGCGCCAGCAGCCAAGCTGGGGTTTTCTATGGCTACACCTTC

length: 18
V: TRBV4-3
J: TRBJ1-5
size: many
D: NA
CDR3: CASSQSLGTNLGDQPQHF
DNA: TGCGCCAGCAGCCAATCTCTCGGGACAAACCTAGGGGATCAGCCCCAGCATTTT

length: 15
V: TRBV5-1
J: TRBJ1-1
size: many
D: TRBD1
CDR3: CASSETGTGGTEAFF
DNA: TGCGCCAGCAGCGAAACCGGGACAGGCGGCACTGAAGCTTTCTTT

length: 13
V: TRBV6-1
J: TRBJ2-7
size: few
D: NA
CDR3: CASSPSGLGEQYF
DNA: TGTGCCAGCAGTCCCTCAGGGCTGGGCGAGCAGTACTTC

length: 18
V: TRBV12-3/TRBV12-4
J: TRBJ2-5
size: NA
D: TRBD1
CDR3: CTSSLMTGQETHRGTQYF
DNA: TGTACCAGCAGTTTAATGACAGGACAGGAAACCCACCGGGGGACCCAGTACTTC